The 3 T cell receptor beta chains given below trace back to one sample, sequenced in a study of blood T cell repertoires in COVID-19. Here immunoSEQ multiplex PCR was the method, and the copy in TCRdb shows in-frame clones only, minus some. The sample shows about 250,000 clones, 65% to 85% of them seen only once. The sequencing sample was made of peripheral blood. Source of these receptors: a man at least 80 years old with acute or convalescent COVID-19.

J is TRBJ2-7 and V is TRBV6-5; 10 bases are shared with TRBD1. CDR1 MNHEY and CDR2 SVGAGI come from the germline V gene. Trimming took 4 bases from V and 1 from J; bases not matched to a gene: 7. This CDR3 is 16 amino acids long. The CDR3 region is CASSFNQGQGSYEQYF. CDR3 sequence (DNA): TGTGCCAGCAGTTTTAATCAGGGACAGGGGTCCTACGAGCAGTACTTC.

The CDR3 DNA follows: TGTGCCAGCAGTACCAGGGGGTTGCGAGAGACCCAGTACTTC. Amino acid sequence: CASSTRGLRETQYF. The chain links TRBV5-6 to TRBJ2-5, with 7 bases that match TRBD1. The CDR3 spans 14 residues. Germline-derived CDR1 and CDR2 are SGHDT and YYEEEE. The ends lost 5 bases at V and 4 bases at J; junction bases unmatched: 8.

This chain's CDR3 is CASSPYPGQGTQETQYF. The CDR3 coding sequence is TGTGCCAGCAGCCCCTATCCGGGACAGGGGACCCAAGAGACCCAGTACTTC. The chain employs TRBV7-9 and TRBJ2-5, with 10 bases aligning to TRBD1. CDR1 is SEHNR and CDR2 is FQNEAQ in the germline V gene (reference sequence). V trimming: 5 bases; J trimming: 1 base; junction bases outside the gene matches: 10. The CDR3 runs to 17 residues.